This T cell receptor (beta chain) is drawn from a study of blood T cell repertoires in COVID-19. The wider study: Collection of acute and convalescent COVID-19 samples took place in the United States, Italy and Spain. T cells, B-cell-depleted T cells, or PBMCs provided the cDNA or gDNA that served as material.

Trimming at V came to 5 bases and at J to 4 bases, leaving 3 bases not matched to a gene. The CDR3 is 13 amino acids. CDR1 and CDR2 (germline): SNHLY, FYNNEI. This table comes from immunoSEQ multiplex PCR, and its TCRdb copy is limited to in-frame clones, with some not included. This sample has fewer than 75,000 clones, with 89% found just once. This sequence originates from an elderly man with acute or convalescent COVID-19. What was sequenced was peripheral blood. This rearrangement joins TRBV2 to TRBJ1-2; 8 positions match TRBD1. The CDR3 region has the DNA TGTGCCAGCAGTCCCCAGGGGGCCTATGGCTACACCTTC. Its translation: CASSPQGAYGYTF.